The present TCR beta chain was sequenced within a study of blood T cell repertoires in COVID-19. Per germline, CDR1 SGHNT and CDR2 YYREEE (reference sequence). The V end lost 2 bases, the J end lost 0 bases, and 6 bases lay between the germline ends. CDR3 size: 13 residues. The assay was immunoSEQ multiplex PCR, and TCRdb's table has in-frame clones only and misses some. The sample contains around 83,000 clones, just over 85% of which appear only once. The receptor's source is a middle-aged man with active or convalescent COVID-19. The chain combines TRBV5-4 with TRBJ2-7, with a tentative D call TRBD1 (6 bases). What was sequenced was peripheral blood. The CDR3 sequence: CASSLQGSYEQYF. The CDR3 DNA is TGTGCCAGCAGCTTACAGGGCTCCTACGAGCAGTACTTC.